A single sample is the source of the 28 T cell receptor beta chains below, sequenced in a study of T cell repertoires in cytomegalovirus infection. One entry per CDR3 protein, called by TCRdb with MiXCR from the reads. The sample includes about 900,000 distinct CDR3 sequences, 25% to 40% of them seen just once. Antigen specificity for these receptors is unknown. Sequenced here: cultured CD8+ T cells from PBMCs, sampled from culture after CMV antigen stimulation. These receptors all come from a human donor in good health (CMV status not recorded). Some clones in this sample may be carry-over from other donors' samples.

This clonotype has at least ten counts. The chain carries TRBV11-3 and TRBJ2-2, with D perhaps TRBD1 (6 bases). Germline loops: CDR1 SGHNT, CDR2 YENEEA. V was pared by 1 base and J by 3 bases, with 9 bases between. The CDR3 covers 15 residues. The CDR3 sequence is CASSLGTEYTGELFF. The CDR3 region has the DNA TGTGCCAGCAGCTTAGGGACAGAGTACACCGGGGAGCTGTTTTTT.

This chain connects TRBV6-2 or TRBV6-3 to TRBJ1-2; no definite D call. Germline loops: CDR1 MNHEY, CDR2 SVGEGT. Trimming took 2 bases from V and 6 from J, leaving 10 bases between them. This CDR3 is built from 13 residues. In DNA, the CDR3 is TGTGCCAGCAGTTACAAACAGACTAATGGCTACACCTTC. Its translation is CASSYKQTNGYTF.

In the case of this clonotype: A read error is possible here, since a much larger clone lies one base away. V usage is TRBV7-6 and J usage is TRBJ2-7; D is unresolved. Germline loops: CDR1 SGHVS, CDR2 FNYEAQ. This CDR3 has 13 amino acids. The CDR3 region is CVSSLDHSYEQYF. The CDR3, as DNA: TGTGTCAGCAGCTTAGACCACTCCTACGAGCAGTACTTC.

In its sample, this clonotype was seen a few times. This chain connects TRBV5-5 to TRBJ1-2, with TRBD1 as a possible D gene (6 bases). The ends were cut back, 4 bases at V and 8 bases at J, with 15 bases in the middle. Germline V lookup: CDR1 SGHKS, CDR2 YYEKEE (reference sequence). This CDR3 region has 13 residues. CDR3 sequence: CASSPAGAKGYTF. The CDR3 DNA follows: TGTGCCAGCAGCCCGGCGGGGGCAAAGGGCTACACCTTC.

This chain joins TRBV20-1 and TRBJ2-1, with 12 bases aligning to TRBD2. This CDR3 region has 17 residues. Germline V gene lookup returns CDR1 DFQATT and CDR2 SNEGSKA (reference sequence). J gave up 0 bases and V 4 bases, and 7 bases lay outside the gene matches. CDR3 amino acids: CSAKVLAGGPSYNEQFF. CDR3 DNA: TGCAGTGCTAAAGTACTAGCGGGGGGCCCCTCCTACAATGAGCAGTTCTTC.

The chain has TRBV5-1 and TRBJ1-1; D is undetermined. V lost 4 bases and J lost 3, with 13 bases in between. This CDR3 has 14 amino acids. Germline loops: CDR1 SGHRS, CDR2 YFSETQ. The CDR3 coding sequence is TGCGCCAGCAGCCCCTTTATAGATCACACTGAAGCTTTCTTT. This translates into CASSPFIDHTEAFF.

This clonotype was counted a few times. The chain links TRBV7-8 to TRBJ1-2; 11 positions match TRBD1. This CDR3 is built from 13 residues. Germline lookup yields CDR1 SGHVS and CDR2 FQNEAQ. Losses at the gene ends were 8 bases for V and 6 bases for J; bases not matched to a gene: 5. DNA of the CDR3: TGTGCCAGCTCAGGACAGGGGGCTGATGGCTACACCTTC. The encoded protein is CASSGQGADGYTF.

In its sample, this clonotype was seen a few times. This chain links TRBV7-9 with TRBJ1-1, with D unclear. The CDR3 is made up of 15 amino acids. CDR1 is SEHNR, CDR2 FQNEAQ, per germline (reference sequence). V lost 5 bases to trimming and J lost 0 bases, with 13 bases between them. CDR3 nucleotide sequence: TGTGCCAGCAGCCCGGTTCGGACGGTGAACACTGAAGCTTTCTTT. It codes for CASSPVRTVNTEAFF.

This CDR3 reads CASSGVGRDNEQFF. CDR3 DNA sequence: TGCGCCAGCAGTGGCGTGGGACGGGACAATGAGCAGTTCTTC. The V call is TRBV10-1, the J call TRBJ2-1; D possibly matches TRBD1 or TRBD2 (5 bases each). The germline V gene encodes CDR1 WNHNN and CDR2 SYGVQD (reference sequence). Trimming left V 4 bases short and J 5 bases short, with 12 bases between. The CDR3 covers 14 residues.

This clonotype has more than one count but fewer than ten. This chain uses TRBV14 with TRBJ2-3; 8 nucleotides match TRBD1. The V gene's germline CDR1 is SGHDN and CDR2 FVKESK. This CDR3 is built from 15 residues. V lost 4 bases to trimming and J lost 0 bases; unmatched junction nucleotides: 3. The CDR3 coding sequence is TGTGCCAGCAGCCGGACAGGGACTAGCACAGATACGCAGTATTTT. This codes for CASSRTGTSTDTQYF.

The chain uses TRBV7-9 and TRBJ1-4; D is possibly TRBD1 (5 bases). CDR3 length: 16 amino acids. Between the trimmed V and J ends, which lost 2 bases and 0 bases, there was a span of 10 bases. Germline assignment: CDR1 SEHNR and CDR2 FQNEAQ (reference sequence). CDR3 bases: TGTGCCAGCAGCTTAAGGGGCCCCGCAACTAATGAAAAACTGTTTTTT. This gives the protein CASSLRGPATNEKLFF.

In regard to this clonotype: One end of the junction is discordant with germline, which a read error may explain. The chain links TRBV6-2 or TRBV6-3 to TRBJ2-1; no clear D gene. CDR3 length equals 12 residues. Germline V gives CDR1 MNHEY, CDR2 SVGEGT. CDR3 in amino acids: CAGSYMVNEQFF. CDR3 DNA sequence: TGTGCCGGCAGTTACATGGTGAATGAGCAGTTCTTC.

To note about this clonotype: A much larger clone lies one base from this, so it may be a read error. V gene TRBV6-5 combines with J gene TRBJ2-5, with D maybe TRBD2 (6 bases). Germline CDR1 reads MNHEY; CDR2 reads SVGAGI. The ends were cut back, 2 bases at V and 3 bases at J, with 13 bases in the middle. This CDR3 region has 15 residues. The CDR3 loop reads CASSYVPGLEETQYF. The CDR3 DNA is TGTGCCAGCAGTTACGTCCCGGGACTTGAAGAGACCCAGTACTTC.

This chain joins TRBV7-9 and TRBJ2-7; TRBD1 might be the D (5 bases). This CDR3 has 12 residues. CDR1 SEHNR and CDR2 FQNEAQ come from the germline V gene (reference sequence). The germline V and J ends were trimmed by 8 bases and 3 bases, with 11 bases remaining between them. CDR3 in DNA: TGTGCCAGCTCTCGGACAAACTACGAGCAGTACGTC. It specifies CASSRTNYEQYV.

This clonotype was recorded only once. This chain joins TRBV2 and TRBJ2-7; TRBD1 matches at 9 bases. The CDR3 is made up of 15 amino acids. J lost 4 bases, V lost 2 bases, and 6 bases had no gene match. The V gene's germline CDR1 is SNHLY and CDR2 FYNNEI. CDR3 sequence reads: CASSESPDRGYEQYF. The DNA of the CDR3 is TGTGCCAGCAGTGAAAGCCCCGACAGGGGGTACGAGCAGTACTTC.

There are a few counts of this clonotype. CDR3 DNA: TGTGCCAGTAGTATAGATAATACAGGACAACTGTTTTTT. It is translated as CASSIDNTGQLFF. The chain employs TRBV19 and TRBJ1-4; D possibly corresponds to TRBD1 (5 bases). Germline lookup yields CDR1 LNHDA and CDR2 SQIVND (reference sequence). The V gene lost 0 bases and the J gene lost 12 bases, with 11 bases spanning the gap. The CDR3 length is 13 residues.

On this clonotype itself: A read error is possible here, since a much larger clone lies one base away. The chain carries TRBV7-9 and TRBJ2-3, with D unclear. Trimming removed 8 bases at V and 0 bases at J, with 3 bases between. Germline CDR1 reads SEHNR; CDR2 reads FQNEAQ (reference sequence). The CDR3 extends over 11 amino acids. CDR3 sequence (DNA): TGTGCCAGCGAGAGCACAGATACGCAGTATTTT. Amino acid sequence: CASESTDTQYF.

This clonotype has only a few counts. The chain employs TRBV4-2 and TRBJ1-1; 10 bases map to TRBD1. Losses at the gene ends were 4 bases for V and 0 bases for J; bases not matched to a gene: 5. The CDR3 runs to 16 residues. Germline CDR1 is LGHNA and CDR2 is YNFKEQ. In nucleotides, the CDR3 is TGTGCCAGCAGCCTGGGACAGGGGATAGTGAACACTGAAGCTTTCTTT. Its protein is CASSLGQGIVNTEAFF.

This clonotype was found many times. This chain's CDR3 is CASSDRGTLNEKLFF. For the CDR3, the DNA is TGTGCCAGCAGCGACAGGGGAACCCTTAATGAAAAACTGTTTTTT. The rearrangement links TRBV6-1 to TRBJ1-4, with TRBD1 matching 8 bases. J gave up 4 bases and V 6 bases, and 7 bases lay outside the gene matches. The CDR3 runs 15 residues. The germline V gene encodes CDR1 MNHNS and CDR2 SASEGT.

The chain combines TRBV6-1 with TRBJ1-4, with D perhaps matching TRBD1 (5 bases). CDR1 and CDR2 (germline): MNHNS, SASEGT. The CDR3 extends over 16 amino acids. V lost 6 bases to trimming and J lost 5 bases, with 19 bases between them. CDR3 residues: CASSLIIQGSNEKLFF. For the CDR3, the DNA is TGTGCCAGCAGCCTAATAATCCAGGGTTCCAATGAAAAACTGTTTTTT.

This clonotype was picked up one time. The chain employs TRBV7-6 and TRBJ2-3; D may be TRBD2 (7 bases). V was clipped by 5 bases and J by 0 bases, with 21 bases between them. The CDR3 runs to 18 residues. Germline lookup yields CDR1 SGHVS and CDR2 FNYEAQ. The CDR3 region is CASSPRGGGRTSTDTQYF. Here the CDR3 DNA reads TGTGCCAGCAGCCCTCGCGGGGGCGGTCGAACTAGCACAGATACGCAGTATTTT.

This sequence joins TRBV7-8 and TRBJ2-1; TRBD2 matches 9 bases. The junction had 16 bases not matched to a gene; V was cut back by 5 bases and J by 8 bases. CDR3 length: 17 amino acids. Germline CDR1 reads SGHVS; CDR2 reads FQNEAQ. CDR3 nucleotide sequence: TGTGCCAGCAGCATCCGACTGGGCGGGGGGGCTAGGGATGAGCAGTTCTTC. Translated: CASSIRLGGGARDEQFF.

This chain links TRBV7-2 with TRBJ2-3, with D tentatively TRBD2 (7 bases). The CDR3 extends over 17 amino acids. Germline V lookup: CDR1 SGHTA, CDR2 FQGNSA. Trimming left V 2 bases short and J 2 bases short, with 17 bases between. CDR3 nucleotides: TGTGCCAGCAGCTTAAAATCTGCGGGGGCCCCCACAGATACGCAGTATTTT. This translates into CASSLKSAGAPTDTQYF.

This clonotype was counted between two and nine times. The V and J genes are TRBV6-2 or TRBV6-3 and TRBJ1-5, with TRBD1 matching over 7 bases. V shed 2 bases, J shed 5 bases, and the junction held 3 bases outside the gene matches. The CDR3 is made up of 14 amino acids. Germline V gene data show CDR1 as MNHEY and CDR2 as SVGEGT. CDR3 residues: CASSYTGVDQPQHF. The CDR3 DNA reads as TGTGCCAGCAGTTACACAGGGGTGGATCAGCCCCAGCATTTT.

This clonotype occurred many times. The chain is built from TRBV7-8 and TRBJ1-5; no reliable D call. This CDR3 is built from 14 residues. Trimming pared 3 bases from V and 9 bases from J, leaving 15 bases between. Germline V gene lookup returns CDR1 SGHVS and CDR2 FQNEAQ. The CDR3 spells CASSFDTPGWPQHF. The CDR3 region has the DNA TGTGCCAGCAGCTTCGACACCCCGGGTTGGCCCCAGCATTTT.

The V gene is TRBV6-2 or TRBV6-3, the J gene TRBJ1-1; the D is unclear. Germline V gene data show CDR1 as MNHEY and CDR2 as SVGEGT. The V end was cut by 7 bases, the J end by 1 base, with 10 bases between. The CDR3 consists of 13 residues. For the CDR3, the DNA is TGTGCCAGCACCTACCGACAGAACACTGAAGCTTTCTTT. Translated: CASTYRQNTEAFF.

V gene TRBV4-1 combines with J gene TRBJ2-3, with D perhaps matching TRBD2 (6 bases). Trimming removed 1 base from V and 0 bases from J, with 14 bases in between. Germline lookup yields CDR1 MGHRA and CDR2 YSYEKL. This CDR3 is built from 17 residues. The CDR3 sequence: CASSQGGPSVSTDTQYF. CDR3 bases: TGCGCCAGCAGCCAAGGTGGCCCTAGCGTTAGCACAGATACGCAGTATTTT.

This clonotype occurred many times. The chain joins TRBV6-1 to TRBJ1-4, with 9 bases identical to TRBD1. With V trimmed by 4 bases and J by 4 bases, 4 bases remained unmatched. The germline V gene has CDR1 MNHNS and CDR2 SASEGT. CDR3 length: 15 amino acids. Here the CDR3 reads CASSATGQGNEKLFF. The DNA of the CDR3 is TGTGCCAGCAGTGCTACGGGACAGGGTAATGAAAAACTGTTTTTT.